The 11 T cell receptor beta chains given below trace back to one sample, sequenced in a study of PD-1 blockade in classical Hodgkin lymphoma. Time point: cycle 4 day 1 (C4D1), after more than five weeks of nivolumab. Following autologous stem cell transplantation, relapse occurred in every patient, and exposure to brentuximab vedotin varied. Profiling relied on immunoSEQ multiplex PCR, and the TCRdb table lists in-frame clones only, not all of them. The sample has tens of thousands of clones; roughly 80% are singletons. This specimen consisted of peripheral blood mononuclear cells (PBMCs), obtained before the fourth cycle of nivolumab. All receptors come from a human donor with classical Hodgkin lymphoma.

V usage is TRBV9 and J usage is TRBJ1-1; D unclear. CDR3 size: 13 residues. CDR1 SGDLS and CDR2 YYNGEE come from the germline V gene. Trimming cost V 3 bases and J 4 bases, with 10 bases left between them. CDR3 nucleotides: TGTGCCAGCAGCGCCCCGCGAGGCACTGAAGCTTTCTTT. As protein: CASSAPRGTEAFF. Looking up the rest from reference TRBV9 and TRBJ1-1 gives the full variable domain: DSGVTQTPKHLITATGQRVTLRCSPRSGDLSVYWYQQSLDQGLQFLIQYYNGEERAKGNILERFSAQQFPDLHSELNLSSLELGDSALYFCASSAPRGTEAFFGQGTRLTVV.

CDR3 loop: CASSYDTAEAFF. For the CDR3, the DNA is TGTGCCAGCAGTTACGATACAGCTGAAGCTTTCTTT. The chain joins TRBV6-6 to TRBJ1-1, with D unclear. Germline V gene data show CDR1 as MNHNY and CDR2 as SVGAGI (reference sequence). V dropped 2 bases and J dropped 6 bases, with 7 bases sitting between them. The CDR3 sequence is 12 residues long.

The sample holds one count of this clone. The chain recombines TRBV19 with TRBJ2-3; D perhaps matches TRBD1 (9 bases). Germline V gives CDR1 LNHDA, CDR2 SQIVND (reference sequence). This CDR3 has 16 amino acids. Trimming removed 5 bases from V and 2 bases from J, with 17 bases in between. The CDR3 protein is CASSLAGQGYTDTQYF. DNA for the CDR3: TGTGCCAGTAGTTTAGCGGGACAGGGATACACAGATACGCAGTATTTT.

Only a few counts were recorded for this clone. The genes are TRBV6-5 and TRBJ2-1; 7 nucleotides match TRBD2. The CDR3 consists of 14 residues. Germline CDR1 and CDR2: MNHEY and SVGAGI. Trimming at V came to 5 bases and at J to 8 bases, leaving 9 bases not matched to a gene. The CDR3 DNA is TGTGCCAGCAGTCCGCCCGGGGGGTTGGATGAGCAGTTCTTC. This gives the protein CASSPPGGLDEQFF.

This clone was found a few times. The chain couples TRBV7-8 to TRBJ1-2, with TRBD1 identical over 9 bases. The germline V gene encodes CDR1 SGHVS and CDR2 FQNEAQ. Trimming cost V 5 bases and J 5 bases; bases outside gene matches: 6. The length of the CDR3 is 14 residues. CDR3 DNA sequence: TGTGCCAGCAGCCCAGGGACAGGGTTTTATGGCTACACCTTC. It specifies CASSPGTGFYGYTF.

This clone was recorded only once. The genes are TRBV27 and TRBJ1-2, with no clear D. Germline-derived CDR1 and CDR2 are MNHEY and SMNVEV (reference sequence). The V gene lost 5 bases and the J gene lost 3 bases, with 16 bases spanning the gap. The CDR3 is made up of 15 amino acids. CDR3 residues: CASSPGPQVDYGYTF. The CDR3 DNA sequence: TGTGCCAGCAGTCCCGGACCCCAAGTAGACTATGGCTACACCTTC.

V and J are TRBV5-1 and TRBJ2-1; TRBD2 matches 11 bases. V lost 3 bases and J lost 9; bases outside the gene matches: 8. The length of the CDR3 is 15 residues. Germline CDR1 and CDR2: SGHRS and YFSETQ. CDR3 protein: CASSSLTSGEGEQFF. The CDR3, as DNA: TGCGCCAGCAGCTCGTTGACTAGCGGGGAGGGTGAGCAGTTCTTC.

The chain carries TRBV28 and TRBJ2-5; TRBD1 matches at 8 bases. The CDR3 has 16 residues. The germline gives CDR1 MDHEN, CDR2 SYDVKM. V lost 5 bases, J lost 4 bases, and 12 bases stayed unmatched. This CDR3 reads CASSPRTGSFGETQYF. In nucleotides, the CDR3 is TGTGCCAGCAGTCCACGGACAGGGTCTTTCGGAGAGACCCAGTACTTC.

This chain joins TRBV19 and TRBJ1-2, with D possibly matching TRBD1 (6 bases). The V gene lost 6 bases and the J gene lost 4 bases, with 18 bases spanning the gap. This CDR3 contains 15 residues. From germline, CDR1 is LNHDA and CDR2 SQIVND (reference sequence). This CDR3 reads CASRGGQQPIYGYTF. In nucleotides, the CDR3 is TGTGCCAGTAGAGGGGGACAACAACCGATCTATGGCTACACCTTC.

The chain uses TRBV15 and TRBJ2-1, with TRBD2 matching 13 bases. In germline, CDR1 is LNHNV, CDR2 YYDKDF (reference sequence). This CDR3 spans 16 amino acids. V lost 5 bases, J lost 8 bases, and 9 bases stayed unmatched. In DNA, the CDR3 is TGTGCCACCAGCGACATCGGACTAGCGGGAGAGCATGAGCAGTTCTTC. Protein: CATSDIGLAGEHEQFF.

This chain joins TRBV27 and TRBJ2-7; 9 nucleotides align to TRBD2. The ends lost 4 bases at V and 2 bases at J; junction bases unmatched: 9. This CDR3 region has 16 residues. From germline, CDR1 is MNHEY and CDR2 SMNVEV (reference sequence). The CDR3 is CASSSSLPSGAYEQYF. The CDR3 coding sequence is TGTGCCAGCAGTTCGTCCTTGCCTAGCGGGGCCTACGAGCAGTACTTC.